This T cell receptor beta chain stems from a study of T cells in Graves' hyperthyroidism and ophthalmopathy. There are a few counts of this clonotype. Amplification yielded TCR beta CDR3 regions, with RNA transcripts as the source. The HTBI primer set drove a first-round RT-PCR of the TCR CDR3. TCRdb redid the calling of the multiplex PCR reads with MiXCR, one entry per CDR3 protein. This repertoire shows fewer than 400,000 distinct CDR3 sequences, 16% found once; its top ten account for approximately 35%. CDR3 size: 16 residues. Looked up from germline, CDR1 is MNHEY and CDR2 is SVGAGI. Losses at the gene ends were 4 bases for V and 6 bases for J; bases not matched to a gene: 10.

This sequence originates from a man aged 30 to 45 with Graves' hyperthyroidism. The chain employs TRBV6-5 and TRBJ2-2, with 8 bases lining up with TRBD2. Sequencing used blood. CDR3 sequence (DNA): TGTGCCAGCAGTTTCACCACTCTAGCGGGTGCCGGGGAGCTGTTTTTT. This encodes CASSFTTLAGAGELFF.